This record looks at one T cell receptor beta chain sequence and its context. Trimming stripped 3 bases from V and 2 bases from J, with 4 bases between. The CDR3 runs 12 residues. The V gene's germline CDR1 is MNHNS and CDR2 SASEGT. The data were taken from a study of OX40 agonist ivuxolimab in advanced cancers. Assay used: immunoSEQ multiplex PCR; TCRdb lists only in-frame clones, some missing. The top ten hold around 2.8% of the sample, which has approximately 64,000 clones, approximately 90% seen once. The chain has TRBV6-1 and TRBJ1-2; no clear D gene. The receptor's source is an adult with an advanced solid tumor such as melanoma, head and neck, liver or kidney cancer. The sequenced sample was CD4+ or CD8+ T cells sorted from blood, obtained in a trial of the OX40 agonist ivuxolimab. As DNA, the CDR3 is TGTGCCAGCAGTGACAACAACTATGGCTACACCTTC. Translation gives CASSDNNYGYTF.